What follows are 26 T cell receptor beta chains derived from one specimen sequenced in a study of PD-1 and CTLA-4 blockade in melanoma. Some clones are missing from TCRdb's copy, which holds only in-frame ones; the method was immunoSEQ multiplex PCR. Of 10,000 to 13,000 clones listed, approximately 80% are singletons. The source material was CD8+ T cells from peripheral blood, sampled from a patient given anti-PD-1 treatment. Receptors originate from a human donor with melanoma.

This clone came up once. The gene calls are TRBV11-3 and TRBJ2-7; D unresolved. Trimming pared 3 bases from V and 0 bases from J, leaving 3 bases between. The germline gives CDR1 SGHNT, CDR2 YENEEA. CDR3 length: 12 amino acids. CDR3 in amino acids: CASSFNSYEQYF. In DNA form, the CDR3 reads TGTGCCAGCAGCTTTAACTCCTACGAGCAGTACTTC.

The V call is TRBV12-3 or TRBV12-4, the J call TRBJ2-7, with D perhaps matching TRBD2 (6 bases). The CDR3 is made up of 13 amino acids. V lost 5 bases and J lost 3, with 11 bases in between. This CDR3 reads CASSLGTYYEQYF. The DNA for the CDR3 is TGTGCCAGCAGTCTTGGGACTTACTACGAGCAGTACTTC.

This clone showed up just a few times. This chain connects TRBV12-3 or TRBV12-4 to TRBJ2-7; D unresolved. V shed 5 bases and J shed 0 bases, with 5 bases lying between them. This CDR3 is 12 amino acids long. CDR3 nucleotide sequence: TGTGCCAGCAGTGAGGCCTCCTACGAGCAGTACTTC. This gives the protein CASSEASYEQYF.

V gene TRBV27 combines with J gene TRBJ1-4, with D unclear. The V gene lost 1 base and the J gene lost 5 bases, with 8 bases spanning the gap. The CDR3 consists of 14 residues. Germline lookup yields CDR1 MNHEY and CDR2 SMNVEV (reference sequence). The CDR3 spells CASSLFSRNEKLFF. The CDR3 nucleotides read TGTGCCAGCAGTTTATTTAGCAGGAATGAAAAACTGTTTTTT.

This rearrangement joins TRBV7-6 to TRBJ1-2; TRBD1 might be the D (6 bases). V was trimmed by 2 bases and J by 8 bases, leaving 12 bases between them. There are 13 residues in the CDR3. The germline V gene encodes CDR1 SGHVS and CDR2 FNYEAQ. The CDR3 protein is CASSLTPDRGYTF. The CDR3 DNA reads TGTGCCAGCAGCTTAACACCAGACAGGGGCTACACCTTC.

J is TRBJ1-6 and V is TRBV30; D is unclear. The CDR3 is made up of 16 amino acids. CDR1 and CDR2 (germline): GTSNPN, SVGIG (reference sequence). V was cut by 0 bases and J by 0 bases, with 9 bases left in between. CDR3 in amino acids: CAWSVGGRSYNSPLHF. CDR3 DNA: TGTGCCTGGAGTGTAGGAGGGCGCTCCTATAATTCACCCCTCCACTTT.

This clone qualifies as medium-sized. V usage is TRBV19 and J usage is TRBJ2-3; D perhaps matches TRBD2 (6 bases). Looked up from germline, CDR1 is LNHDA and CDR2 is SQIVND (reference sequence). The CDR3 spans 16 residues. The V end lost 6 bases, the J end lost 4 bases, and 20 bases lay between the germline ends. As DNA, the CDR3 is TGTGCCAGTAGCCTACCGGAGGGGATCTTGCCAGATACGCAGTATTTT. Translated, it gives CASSLPEGILPDTQYF.

CDR3 DNA sequence: TGTGCCAGCAGCTTAAGACAGGTCAATTCACCCCTCCACTTT. Its translation is CASSLRQVNSPLHF. This chain uses TRBV11-3 with TRBJ1-6; tentatively, D is TRBD1 (6 bases). The germline CDR1 and CDR2 sequences are SGHNT and YENEEA. This CDR3 is built from 14 residues. Deletions cut 2 bases from V and 7 bases from J, with 9 bases between.

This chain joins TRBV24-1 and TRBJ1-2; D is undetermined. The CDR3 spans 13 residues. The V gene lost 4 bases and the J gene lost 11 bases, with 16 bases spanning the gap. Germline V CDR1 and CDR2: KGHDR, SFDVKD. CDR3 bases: TGTGCCACCAGTGAACTAGACGGGCGTGGGTACACCTTC. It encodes CATSELDGRGYTF.

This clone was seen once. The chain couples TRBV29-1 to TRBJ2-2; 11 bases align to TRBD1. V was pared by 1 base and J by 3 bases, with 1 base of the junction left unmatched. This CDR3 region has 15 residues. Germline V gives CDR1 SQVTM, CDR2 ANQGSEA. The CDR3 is CSVEAGQGDTGELFF. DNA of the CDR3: TGCAGCGTTGAAGCGGGACAGGGGGACACCGGGGAGCTGTTTTTT.

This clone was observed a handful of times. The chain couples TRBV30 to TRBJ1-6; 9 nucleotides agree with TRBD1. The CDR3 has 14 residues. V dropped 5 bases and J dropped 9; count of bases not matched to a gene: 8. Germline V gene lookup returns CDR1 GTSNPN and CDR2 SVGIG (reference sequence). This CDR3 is CAWGPGQGSSPLHF. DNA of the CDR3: TGTGCCTGGGGACCGGGACAGGGAAGTTCACCCCTCCACTTT.

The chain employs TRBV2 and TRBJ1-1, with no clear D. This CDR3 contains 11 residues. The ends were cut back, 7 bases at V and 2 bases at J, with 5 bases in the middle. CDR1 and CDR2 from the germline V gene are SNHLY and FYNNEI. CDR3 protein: CASTINTEAFF. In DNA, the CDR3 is TGTGCCAGCACCATTAACACTGAAGCTTTCTTT.

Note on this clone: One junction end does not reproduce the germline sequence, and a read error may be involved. The chain's CDR3 is CSSGTTGINQPQHF. The DNA for the CDR3 is TGTTCCAGCGGAACGACAGGGATCAATCAGCCCCAGCATTTT. The chain combines TRBV27 with TRBJ1-5; the match to TRBD1 covers 7 bases. The germline CDR1 and CDR2 sequences are MNHEY and SMNVEV (reference sequence). This CDR3 comprises 14 residues.

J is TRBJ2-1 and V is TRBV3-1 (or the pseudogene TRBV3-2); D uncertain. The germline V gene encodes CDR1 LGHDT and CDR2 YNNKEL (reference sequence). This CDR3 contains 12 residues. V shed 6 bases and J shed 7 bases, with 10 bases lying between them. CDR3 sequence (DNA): TGTGCCAGCAGTCTTCTCGGTAATGAGCAGTTCTTC. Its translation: CASSLLGNEQFF.

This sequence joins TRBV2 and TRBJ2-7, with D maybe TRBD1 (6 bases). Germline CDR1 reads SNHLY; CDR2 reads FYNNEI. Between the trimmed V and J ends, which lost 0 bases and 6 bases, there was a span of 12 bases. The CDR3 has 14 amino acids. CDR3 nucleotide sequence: TGTGCCAGCAGTGAAGCGGGGCTAGGGGGCGAGCAGTACTTC. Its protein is CASSEAGLGGEQYF.

CDR3 residues: CADSKVSSYNEQFF. DNA of the CDR3: TGTGCCGACTCTAAAGTCAGCTCCTACAATGAGCAGTTCTTC. This chain connects TRBV7-9 to TRBJ2-1; D is unresolved. Trimming left V 11 bases short and J 0 bases short, with 14 bases between. This CDR3 spans 14 amino acids. Per the germline V gene, CDR1 is SEHNR and CDR2 is FQNEAQ (reference sequence).

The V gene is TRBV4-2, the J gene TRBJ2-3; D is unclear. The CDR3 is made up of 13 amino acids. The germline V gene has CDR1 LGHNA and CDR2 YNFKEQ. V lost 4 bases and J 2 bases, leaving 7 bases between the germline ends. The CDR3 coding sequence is TGTGCCAGCAGCCGAAACCCCACAGATACGCAGTATTTT. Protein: CASSRNPTDTQYF.

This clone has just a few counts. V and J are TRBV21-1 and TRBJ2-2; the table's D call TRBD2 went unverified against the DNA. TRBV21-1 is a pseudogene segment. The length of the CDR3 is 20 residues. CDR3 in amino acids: CASSKRTELAGGPNTGELFF. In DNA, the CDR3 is TGTGCCAGCAGCAAAAGGACGGAGCTAGCGGGAGGGCCGAACACCGGGGAGCTGTTTTTT.

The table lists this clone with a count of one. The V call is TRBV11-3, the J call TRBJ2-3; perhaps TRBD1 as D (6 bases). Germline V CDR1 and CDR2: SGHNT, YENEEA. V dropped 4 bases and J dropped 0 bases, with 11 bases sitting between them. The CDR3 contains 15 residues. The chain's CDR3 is CASSSWDTSTDTQYF. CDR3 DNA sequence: TGTGCCAGCAGCTCATGGGACACAAGCACAGATACGCAGTATTTT.

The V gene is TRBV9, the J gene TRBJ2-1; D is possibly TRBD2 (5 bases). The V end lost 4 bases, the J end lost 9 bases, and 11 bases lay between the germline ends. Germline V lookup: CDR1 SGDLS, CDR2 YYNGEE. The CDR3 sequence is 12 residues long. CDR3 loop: CASSSLEGEQFF. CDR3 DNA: TGTGCCAGCAGCTCGCTAGAGGGTGAGCAGTTCTTC.

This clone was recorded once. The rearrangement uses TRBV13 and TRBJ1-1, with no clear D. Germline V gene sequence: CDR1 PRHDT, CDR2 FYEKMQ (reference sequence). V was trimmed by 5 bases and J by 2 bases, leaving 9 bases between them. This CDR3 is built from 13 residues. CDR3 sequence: CASSPLGNTEAFF. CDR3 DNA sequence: TGTGCCAGCAGCCCGCTGGGCAACACTGAAGCTTTCTTT.

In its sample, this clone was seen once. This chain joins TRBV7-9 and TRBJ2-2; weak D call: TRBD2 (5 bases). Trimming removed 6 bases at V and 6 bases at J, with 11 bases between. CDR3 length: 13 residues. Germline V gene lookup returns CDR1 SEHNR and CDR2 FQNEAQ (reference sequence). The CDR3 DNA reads TGTGCCAGCAGACCTCCTAGCTCCGGGGAGCTGTTTTTT. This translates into CASRPPSSGELFF.

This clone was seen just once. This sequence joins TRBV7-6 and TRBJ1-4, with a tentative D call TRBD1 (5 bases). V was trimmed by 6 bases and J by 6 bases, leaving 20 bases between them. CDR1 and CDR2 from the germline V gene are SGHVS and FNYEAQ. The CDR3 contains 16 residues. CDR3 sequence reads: CASSTTIQGVDEKLFF. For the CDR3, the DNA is TGTGCCAGCAGTACCACGATCCAGGGAGTTGATGAAAAACTGTTTTTT.

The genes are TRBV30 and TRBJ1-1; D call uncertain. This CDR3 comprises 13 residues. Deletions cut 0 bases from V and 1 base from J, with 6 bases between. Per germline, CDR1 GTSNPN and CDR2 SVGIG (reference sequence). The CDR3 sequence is CAWSVLWNTEAFF. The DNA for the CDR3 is TGTGCCTGGAGTGTACTGTGGAACACTGAAGCTTTCTTT.

The CDR3 nucleotides are TGTGCCACCGGGGGACAGGGGGTGAATGAGCAGTTCTTC. Protein sequence: CATGGQGVNEQFF. The chain recombines TRBV24-1 with TRBJ2-1, with 11 bases lining up with TRBD1. With 9 bases clipped from V and 7 bases from J, the junction kept 4 bases outside the gene matches. This CDR3 contains 13 residues. The germline CDR1 and CDR2 sequences are KGHDR and SFDVKD.

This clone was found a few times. CDR3 sequence reads: CASSSGMNTEAFF. The CDR3 bases are TGTGCCAGTAGTTCAGGGATGAACACTGAAGCTTTCTTT. The V call is TRBV19, the J call TRBJ1-1; D may be TRBD1 (5 bases). The length of the CDR3 is 13 residues. Germline lookup yields CDR1 LNHDA and CDR2 SQIVND (reference sequence). V lost 5 bases to trimming and J lost 0 bases, with 7 bases between them. The full variable domain, rest sourced from reference TRBV19 and TRBJ1-1, is DGGITQSPKYLFRKEGQNVTLSCEQNLNHDAMYWYRQDPGQGLRLIYYSQIVNDFQKGDIAEGYSVSREKKESFPLTVTSAQKNPTAFYLCASSSGMNTEAFFGQGTRLTVV.